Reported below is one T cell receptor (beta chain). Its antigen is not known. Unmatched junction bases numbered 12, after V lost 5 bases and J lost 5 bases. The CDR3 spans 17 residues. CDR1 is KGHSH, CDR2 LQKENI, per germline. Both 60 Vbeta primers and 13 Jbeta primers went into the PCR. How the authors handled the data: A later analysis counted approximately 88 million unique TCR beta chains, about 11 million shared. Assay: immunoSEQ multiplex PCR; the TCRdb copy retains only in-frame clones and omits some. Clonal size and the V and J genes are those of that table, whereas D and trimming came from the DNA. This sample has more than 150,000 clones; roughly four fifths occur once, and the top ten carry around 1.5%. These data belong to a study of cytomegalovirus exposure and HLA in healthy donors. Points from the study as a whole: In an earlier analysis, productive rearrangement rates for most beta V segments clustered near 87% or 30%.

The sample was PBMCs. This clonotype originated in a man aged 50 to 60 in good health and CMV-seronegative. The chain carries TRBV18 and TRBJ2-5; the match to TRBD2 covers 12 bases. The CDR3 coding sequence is TGTGCCAGCTCAGCCGGACTAGCGGGACTCCCGGAGGAGACCCAGTACTTC. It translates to CASSAGLAGLPEETQYF.